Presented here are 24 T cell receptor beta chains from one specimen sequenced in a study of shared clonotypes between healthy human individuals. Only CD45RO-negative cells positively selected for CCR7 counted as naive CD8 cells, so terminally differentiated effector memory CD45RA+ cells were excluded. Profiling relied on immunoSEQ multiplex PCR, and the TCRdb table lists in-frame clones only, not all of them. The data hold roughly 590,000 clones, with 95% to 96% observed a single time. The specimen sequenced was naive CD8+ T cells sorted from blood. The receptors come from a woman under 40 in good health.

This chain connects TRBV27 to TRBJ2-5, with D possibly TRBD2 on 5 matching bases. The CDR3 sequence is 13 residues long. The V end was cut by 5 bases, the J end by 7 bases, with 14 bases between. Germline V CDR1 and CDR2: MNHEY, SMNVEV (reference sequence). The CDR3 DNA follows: TGTGCCAGCAGTCCCCGAGAGGGCGGGACCCAGTACTTC. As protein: CASSPREGGTQYF.

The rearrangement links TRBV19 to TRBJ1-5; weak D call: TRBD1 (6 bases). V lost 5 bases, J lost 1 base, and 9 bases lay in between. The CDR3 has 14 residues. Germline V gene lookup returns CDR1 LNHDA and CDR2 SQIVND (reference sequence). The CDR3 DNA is TGTGCCAGTAGTTACGGGGGCAGCAATCAGCCCCAGCATTTT. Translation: CASSYGGSNQPQHF.

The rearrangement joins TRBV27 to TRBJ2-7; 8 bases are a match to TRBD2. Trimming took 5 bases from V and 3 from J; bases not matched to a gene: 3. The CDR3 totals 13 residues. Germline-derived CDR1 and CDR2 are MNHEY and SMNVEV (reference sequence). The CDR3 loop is CASSVSGSYEQYF. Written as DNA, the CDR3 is TGTGCCAGCAGTGTAAGCGGGAGCTACGAGCAGTACTTC.

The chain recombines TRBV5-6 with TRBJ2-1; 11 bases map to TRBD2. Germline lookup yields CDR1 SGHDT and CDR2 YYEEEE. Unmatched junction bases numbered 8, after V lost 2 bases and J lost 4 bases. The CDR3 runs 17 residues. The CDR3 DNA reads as TGTGCCAGCAGCTTTCAATCCGGGACTAGCGGATACAATGAGCAGTTCTTC. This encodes CASSFQSGTSGYNEQFF. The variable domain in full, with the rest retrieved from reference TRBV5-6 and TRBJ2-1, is DAGVTQSPTHLIKTRGQQVTLRCSPKSGHDTVSWYQQALGQGPQFIFQYYEEEERQRGNFPDRFSGHQFPNYSSELNVNALLLGDSALYLCASSFQSGTSGYNEQFFGPGTRLTVL.

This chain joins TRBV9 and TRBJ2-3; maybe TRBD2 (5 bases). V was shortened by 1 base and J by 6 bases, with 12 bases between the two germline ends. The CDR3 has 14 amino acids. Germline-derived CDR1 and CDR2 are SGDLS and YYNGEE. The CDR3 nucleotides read TGTGCCAGCAGCGTACTTGCCGGCGGGGATACGCAGTATTTT. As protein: CASSVLAGGDTQYF.

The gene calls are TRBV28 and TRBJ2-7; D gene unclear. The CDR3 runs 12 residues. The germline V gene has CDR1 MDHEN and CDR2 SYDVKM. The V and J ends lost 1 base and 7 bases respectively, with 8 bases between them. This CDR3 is CASSLFGREQYF. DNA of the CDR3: TGTGCCAGCAGTTTATTCGGACGAGAGCAGTACTTC.

This chain's CDR3 is CASSLQGVRELFF. CDR3 nucleotide sequence: TGTGCCAGCAGTTTACAGGGAGTTCGGGAGCTGTTTTTT. The chain joins TRBV27 to TRBJ2-2, with D perhaps assigned TRBD1 or TRBD2 (5 bases each). The CDR3 loop spans 13 amino acids. Germline V gene data show CDR1 as MNHEY and CDR2 as SMNVEV (reference sequence). The V gene lost 2 bases and the J gene lost 9 bases, with 10 bases spanning the gap.

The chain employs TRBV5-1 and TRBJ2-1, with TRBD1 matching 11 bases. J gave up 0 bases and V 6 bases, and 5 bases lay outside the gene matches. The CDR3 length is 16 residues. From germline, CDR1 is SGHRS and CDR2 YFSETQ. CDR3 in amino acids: CASNGQGAYSYNEQFF. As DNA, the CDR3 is TGCGCCAGCAACGGACAGGGGGCCTACTCCTACAATGAGCAGTTCTTC.

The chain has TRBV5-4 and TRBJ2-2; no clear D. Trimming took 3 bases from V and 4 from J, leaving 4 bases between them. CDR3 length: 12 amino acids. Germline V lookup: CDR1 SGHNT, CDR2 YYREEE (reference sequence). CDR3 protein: CASSSLTGELFF. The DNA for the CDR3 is TGTGCCAGCAGCTCTCTCACCGGGGAGCTGTTTTTT.

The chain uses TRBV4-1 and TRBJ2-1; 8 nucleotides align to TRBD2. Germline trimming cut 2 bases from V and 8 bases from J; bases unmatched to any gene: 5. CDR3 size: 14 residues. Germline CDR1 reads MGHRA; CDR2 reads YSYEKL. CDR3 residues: CASSQTGGPDEQFF. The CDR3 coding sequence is TGCGCCAGCAGCCAAACGGGAGGGCCGGATGAGCAGTTCTTC.

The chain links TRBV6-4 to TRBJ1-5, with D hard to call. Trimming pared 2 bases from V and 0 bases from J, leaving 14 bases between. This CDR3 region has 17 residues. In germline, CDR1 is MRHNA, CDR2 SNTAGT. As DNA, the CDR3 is TGTGCCAGCAGTGACGGTTCGGTACGGAGTAGCAATCAGCCCCAGCATTTT. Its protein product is CASSDGSVRSSNQPQHF.

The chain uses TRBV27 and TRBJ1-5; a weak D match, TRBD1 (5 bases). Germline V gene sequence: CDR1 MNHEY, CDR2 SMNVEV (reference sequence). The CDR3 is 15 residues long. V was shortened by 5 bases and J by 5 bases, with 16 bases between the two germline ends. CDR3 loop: CASSTQGASDQPQHF. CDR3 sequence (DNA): TGTGCCAGCAGTACCCAAGGGGCGAGCGATCAGCCCCAGCATTTT.

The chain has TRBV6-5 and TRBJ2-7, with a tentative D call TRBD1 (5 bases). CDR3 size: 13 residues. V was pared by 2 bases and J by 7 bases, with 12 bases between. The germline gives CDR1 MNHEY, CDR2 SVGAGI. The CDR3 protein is CASSYKQGGEQYF. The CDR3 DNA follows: TGTGCCAGCAGTTACAAGCAGGGTGGTGAGCAGTACTTC.

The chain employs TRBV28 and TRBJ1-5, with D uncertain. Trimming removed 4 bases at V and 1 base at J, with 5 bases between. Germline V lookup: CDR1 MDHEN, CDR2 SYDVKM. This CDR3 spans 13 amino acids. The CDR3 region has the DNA TGTGCCAGCAGTTGGGTAAGCAATCAGCCCCAGCATTTT. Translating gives CASSWVSNQPQHF.

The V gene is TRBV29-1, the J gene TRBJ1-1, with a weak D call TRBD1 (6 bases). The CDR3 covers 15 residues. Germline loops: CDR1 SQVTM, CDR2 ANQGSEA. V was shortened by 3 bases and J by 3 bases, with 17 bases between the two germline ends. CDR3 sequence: CSVDQGRRPDTEAFF. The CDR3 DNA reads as TGCAGCGTTGACCAGGGGCGCCGTCCTGACACTGAAGCTTTCTTT.

CDR3 protein: CAWSLLGGRADTQYF. In DNA form, the CDR3 reads TGTGCCTGGAGTTTGTTGGGCGGGAGGGCAGATACGCAGTATTTT. The gene calls are TRBV30 and TRBJ2-3; TRBD2 matches 9 bases. The CDR3 sequence is 15 residues long. The V gene's germline CDR1 is GTSNPN and CDR2 SVGIG (reference sequence). The V segment lost 2 bases and the J segment 4 bases; nucleotides outside the gene matches: 7.

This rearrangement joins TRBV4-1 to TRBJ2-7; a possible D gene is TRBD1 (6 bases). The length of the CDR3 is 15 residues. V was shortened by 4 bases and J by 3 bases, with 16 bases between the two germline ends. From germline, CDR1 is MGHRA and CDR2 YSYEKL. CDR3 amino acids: CASSPPGDGGYEQYF. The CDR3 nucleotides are TGCGCCAGCAGCCCGCCAGGGGATGGCGGCTACGAGCAGTACTTC.

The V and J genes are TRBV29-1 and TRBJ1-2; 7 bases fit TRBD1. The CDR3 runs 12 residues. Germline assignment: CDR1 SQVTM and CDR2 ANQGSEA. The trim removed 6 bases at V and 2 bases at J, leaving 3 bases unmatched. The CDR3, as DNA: TGCAGCGTCCAGGGGGAAAACTATGGCTACACCTTC. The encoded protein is CSVQGENYGYTF.

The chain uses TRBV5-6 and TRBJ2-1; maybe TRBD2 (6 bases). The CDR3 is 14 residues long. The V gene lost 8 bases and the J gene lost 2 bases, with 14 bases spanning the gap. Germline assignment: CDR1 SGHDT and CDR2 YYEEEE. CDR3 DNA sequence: TGTGCCAGTCAGGAGGGCCTTACCTACAATGAGCAGTTCTTC. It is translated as CASQEGLTYNEQFF.

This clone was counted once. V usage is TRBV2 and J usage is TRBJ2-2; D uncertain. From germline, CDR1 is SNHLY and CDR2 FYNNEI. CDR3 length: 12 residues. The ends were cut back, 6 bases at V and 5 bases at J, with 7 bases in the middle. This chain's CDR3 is CASSGGTGELFF. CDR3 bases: TGTGCCAGCAGCGGTGGGACCGGGGAGCTGTTTTTT.

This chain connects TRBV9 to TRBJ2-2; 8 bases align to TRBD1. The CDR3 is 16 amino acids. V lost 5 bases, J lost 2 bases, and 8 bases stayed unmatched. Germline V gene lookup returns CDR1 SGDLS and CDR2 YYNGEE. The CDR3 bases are TGTGCCAGCAGGGGGAAGGACAGGGCAAACACCGGGGAGCTGTTTTTT. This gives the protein CASRGKDRANTGELFF.

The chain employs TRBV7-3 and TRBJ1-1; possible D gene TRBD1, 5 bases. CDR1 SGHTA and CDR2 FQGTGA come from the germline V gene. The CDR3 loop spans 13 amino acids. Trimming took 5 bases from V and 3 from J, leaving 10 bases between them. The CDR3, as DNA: TGTGCCAGCAGCGAAGGGGTCTACACTGAAGCTTTCTTT. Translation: CASSEGVYTEAFF.

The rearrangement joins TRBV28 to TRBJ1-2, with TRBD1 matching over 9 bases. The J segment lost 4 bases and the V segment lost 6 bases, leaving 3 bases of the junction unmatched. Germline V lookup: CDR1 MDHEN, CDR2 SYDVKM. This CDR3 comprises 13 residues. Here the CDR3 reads CASSAGQGYGYTF. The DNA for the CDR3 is TGTGCCAGCAGCGCGGGACAGGGCTATGGCTACACCTTC.

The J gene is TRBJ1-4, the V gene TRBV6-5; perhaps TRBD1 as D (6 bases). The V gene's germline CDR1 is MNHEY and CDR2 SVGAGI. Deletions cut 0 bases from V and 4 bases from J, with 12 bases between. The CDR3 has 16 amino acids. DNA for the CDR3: TGTGCCAGCAGTTACTCGGGGGCAGCAGTTAATGAAAAACTGTTTTTT. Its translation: CASSYSGAAVNEKLFF.